The clone carrying this T cell receptor beta chain has more than one count but fewer than ten. Antigen specificity is unknown. The V gene lost 3 bases and the J gene lost 4 bases, with 10 bases spanning the gap. The length of the CDR3 is 14 residues. Germline loops: CDR1 SGHNT, CDR2 YYREEE (reference sequence). This entry comes from a study of beta chain features in type 1 diabetes. Broader study findings: Among type 1 diabetes patients, VDJ junctions had fewer insertions and more deletions.

Sequencing targeted expressed TCRB transcripts, as all isolated RNA had been reverse transcribed. Here immunoSEQ multiplex PCR was the method, and the copy in TCRdb shows in-frame clones only, minus some. The data show some 500,000 clones, with 9.5% to 12% seen just once and 0.035% to 0.05% held by the top ten. The sample taken for sequencing was naive CD4+ T cells from blood. The chain has TRBV5-4 and TRBJ1-4; TRBD1 might be the D (6 bases). This clonotype originated in a young woman in good health. For the CDR3, the DNA is TGTGCCAGCAGCTCCCGGGACAATAATGAAAAACTGTTTTTT. Translation: CASSSRDNNEKLFF.